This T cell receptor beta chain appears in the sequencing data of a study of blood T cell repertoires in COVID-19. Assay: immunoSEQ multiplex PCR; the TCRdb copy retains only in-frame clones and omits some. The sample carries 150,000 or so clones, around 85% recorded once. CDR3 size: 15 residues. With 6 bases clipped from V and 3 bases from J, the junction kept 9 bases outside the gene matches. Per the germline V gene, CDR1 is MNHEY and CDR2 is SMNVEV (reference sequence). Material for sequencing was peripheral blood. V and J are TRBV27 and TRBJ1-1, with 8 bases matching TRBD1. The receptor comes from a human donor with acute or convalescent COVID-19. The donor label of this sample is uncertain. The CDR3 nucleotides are TGTGCCAGCAGGAGATACCTGACAGGGGACACTGAAGCTTTCTTT. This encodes CASRRYLTGDTEAFF.